The following is a T cell receptor (beta chain) sequence with its context. Antigen unknown. The source of the sample is a study of OX40 agonist ivuxolimab in advanced cancers. Across the whole study: While on treatment, patients had intravenous ivuxolimab at 0.01 to 10 mg/kg every 2 weeks. Every patient in dose escalation had hepatocellular carcinoma, melanoma, renal cell or head and neck cancer.

Study conclusions and caveats: Expanded peripheral T cell antigen specificity was not determined. Blood T cells, both CD4+ and CD8+, expanded clonally by week 6 at 0.1 to 3.0 mg/kg.

The length of the CDR3 is 13 residues. V dropped 10 bases and J dropped 3; count of bases not matched to a gene: 3. Germline V lookup: CDR1 MDHEN, CDR2 SYDVKM. The protocol was immunoSEQ multiplex PCR, while the TCRdb copy is restricted to in-frame clones and leaves out a portion. Counted here are roughly 39,000 clones, around nine tenths occurring once; the ten biggest clones make up approximately 15%. The chain recombines TRBV28 with TRBJ2-1, with 10 bases matching TRBD2. The TCR originated in an adult with an advanced solid tumor such as melanoma, head and neck, liver or kidney cancer. The sample in question was CD4+ or CD8+ T cells sorted from blood, obtained in a trial of the OX40 agonist ivuxolimab. This chain's CDR3 is CAIGTSVYNEQFF. CDR3 DNA: TGTGCCATCGGGACTAGCGTCTACAATGAGCAGTTCTTC. Variable domain in full (rest from reference TRBV28 and TRBJ2-1): DVKVTQSSRYLVKRTGEKVFLECVQDMDHENMFWYRQDPGLGLRLIYFSYDVKMKEKGDIPEGYSVSREKKERFSLILESASTNQTSMYLCAIGTSVYNEQFFGPGTRLTVL.